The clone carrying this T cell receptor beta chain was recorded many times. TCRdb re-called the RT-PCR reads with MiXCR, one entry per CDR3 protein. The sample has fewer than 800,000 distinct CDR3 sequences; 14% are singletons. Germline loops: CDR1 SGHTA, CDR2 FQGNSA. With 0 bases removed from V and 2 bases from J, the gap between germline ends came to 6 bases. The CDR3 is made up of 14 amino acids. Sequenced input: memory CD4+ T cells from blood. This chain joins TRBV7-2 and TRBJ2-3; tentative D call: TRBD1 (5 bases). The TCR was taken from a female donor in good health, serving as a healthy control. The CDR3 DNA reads TGTGCCAGCAGCTTAGCTGGACACACAGATACGCAGTATTTT. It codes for CASSLAGHTDTQYF.